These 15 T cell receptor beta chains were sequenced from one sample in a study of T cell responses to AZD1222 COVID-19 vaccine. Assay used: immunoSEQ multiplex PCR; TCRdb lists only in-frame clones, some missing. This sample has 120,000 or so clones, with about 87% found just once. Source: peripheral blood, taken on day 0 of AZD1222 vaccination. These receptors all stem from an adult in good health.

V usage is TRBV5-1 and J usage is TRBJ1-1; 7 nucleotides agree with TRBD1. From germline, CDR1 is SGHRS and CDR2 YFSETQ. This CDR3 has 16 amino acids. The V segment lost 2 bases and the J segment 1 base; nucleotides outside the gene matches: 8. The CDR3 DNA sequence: TGCGCCAGCAGCTTAGGAGATTACAGGGGGAACACTGAAGCTTTCTTT. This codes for CASSLGDYRGNTEAFF. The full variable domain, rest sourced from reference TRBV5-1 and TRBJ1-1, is KAGVTQTPRYLIKTRGQQVTLSCSPISGHRSVSWYQQTPGQGLQFLFEYFSETQRNKGNFPGRFSGRQFSNSRSEMNVSTLELGDSALYLCASSLGDYRGNTEAFFGQGTRLTVV.

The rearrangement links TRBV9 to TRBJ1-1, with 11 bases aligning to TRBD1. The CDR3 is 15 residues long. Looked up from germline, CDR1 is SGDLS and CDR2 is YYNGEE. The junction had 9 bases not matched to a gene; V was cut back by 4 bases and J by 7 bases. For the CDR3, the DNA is TGTGCCAGCAGCCCTCGGACAGGGGGCATAGGTGAAGCTTTCTTT. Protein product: CASSPRTGGIGEAFF.

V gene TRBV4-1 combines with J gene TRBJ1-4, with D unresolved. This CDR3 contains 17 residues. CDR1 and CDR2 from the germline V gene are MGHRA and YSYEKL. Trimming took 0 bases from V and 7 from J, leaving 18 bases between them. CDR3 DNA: TGCGCCAGCAGCCAAGAGGGGAGCGGCACGCTGCGTGAAAAACTGTTTTTT. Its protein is CASSQEGSGTLREKLFF.

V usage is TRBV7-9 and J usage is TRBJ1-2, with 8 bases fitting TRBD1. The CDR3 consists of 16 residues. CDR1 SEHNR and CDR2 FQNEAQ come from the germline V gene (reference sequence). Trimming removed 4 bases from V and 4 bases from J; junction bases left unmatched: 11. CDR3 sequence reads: CASSSTPGGASYGYTF. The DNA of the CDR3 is TGTGCCAGCAGCTCTACCCCAGGGGGCGCAAGCTATGGCTACACCTTC.

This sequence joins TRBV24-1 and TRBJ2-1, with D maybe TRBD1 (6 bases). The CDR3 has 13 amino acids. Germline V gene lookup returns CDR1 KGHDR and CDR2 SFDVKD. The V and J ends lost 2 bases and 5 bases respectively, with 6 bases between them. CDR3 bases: TGTGCCACCAGTGATTCAGGGGACAATGAGCAGTTCTTC. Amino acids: CATSDSGDNEQFF.

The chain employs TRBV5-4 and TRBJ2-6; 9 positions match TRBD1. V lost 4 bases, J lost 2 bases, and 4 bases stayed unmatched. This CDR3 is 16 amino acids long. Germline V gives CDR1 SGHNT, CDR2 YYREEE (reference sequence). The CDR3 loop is CASSTGQGPGANVLTF. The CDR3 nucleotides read TGTGCCAGCAGCACGGGACAGGGCCCTGGGGCCAACGTCCTGACTTTC. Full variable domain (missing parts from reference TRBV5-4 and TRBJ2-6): ETGVTQSPTHLIKTRGQQVTLRCSSQSGHNTVSWYQQALGQGPQFIFQYYREEENGRGNFPPRFSGLQFPNYSSELNVNALELDDSALYLCASSTGQGPGANVLTFGAGSRLTVL.

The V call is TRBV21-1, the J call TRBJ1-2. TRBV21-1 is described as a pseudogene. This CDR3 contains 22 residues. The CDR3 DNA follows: TGTGCCAGCAGCAAAAGTTCATTTCCCCCTCGGCCAAACAGTTTTGGGGGGAATGGCTACACCTTC. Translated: CASSKSSFPPRPNSFGGNGYTF.

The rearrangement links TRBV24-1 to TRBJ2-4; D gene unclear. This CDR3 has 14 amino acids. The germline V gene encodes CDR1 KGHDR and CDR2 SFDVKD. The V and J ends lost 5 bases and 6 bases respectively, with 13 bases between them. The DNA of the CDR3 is TGTGCCACCAGTGCTGGGGTCGCCGCAAACATTCAGTACTTC. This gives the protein CATSAGVAANIQYF.

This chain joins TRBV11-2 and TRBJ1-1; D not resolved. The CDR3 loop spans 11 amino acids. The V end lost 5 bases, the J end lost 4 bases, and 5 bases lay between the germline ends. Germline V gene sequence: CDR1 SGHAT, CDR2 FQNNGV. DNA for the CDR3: TGTGCCAGCAGCCCAGCCACTGAAGCTTTCTTT. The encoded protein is CASSPATEAFF.

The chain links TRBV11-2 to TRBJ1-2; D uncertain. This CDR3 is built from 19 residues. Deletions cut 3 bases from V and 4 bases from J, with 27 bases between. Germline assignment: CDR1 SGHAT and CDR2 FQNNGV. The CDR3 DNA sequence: TGTGCCAGCAGCTTGGCCGCCCGACGTACAGCTAAAGGGTCCTATGGCTACACCTTC. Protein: CASSLAARRTAKGSYGYTF.

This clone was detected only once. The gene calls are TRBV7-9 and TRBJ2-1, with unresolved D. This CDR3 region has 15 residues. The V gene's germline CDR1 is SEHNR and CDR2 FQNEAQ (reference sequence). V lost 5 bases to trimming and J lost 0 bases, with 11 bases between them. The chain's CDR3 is CASSTTQSSYNEQFF. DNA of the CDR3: TGTGCCAGCAGCACGACACAGAGCTCCTACAATGAGCAGTTCTTC.

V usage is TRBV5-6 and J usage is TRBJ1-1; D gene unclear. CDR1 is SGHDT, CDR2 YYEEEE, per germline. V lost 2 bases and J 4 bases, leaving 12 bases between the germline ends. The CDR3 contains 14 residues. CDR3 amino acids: CASSLPVRATEAFF. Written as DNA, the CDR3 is TGTGCCAGCAGCTTACCGGTACGAGCCACTGAAGCTTTCTTT.

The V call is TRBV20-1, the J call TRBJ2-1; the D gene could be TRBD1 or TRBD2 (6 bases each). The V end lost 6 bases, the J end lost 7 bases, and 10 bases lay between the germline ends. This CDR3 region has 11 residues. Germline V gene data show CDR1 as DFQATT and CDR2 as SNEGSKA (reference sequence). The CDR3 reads CSAGGLNEQFF. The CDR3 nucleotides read TGCAGTGCCGGGGGCTTGAATGAGCAGTTCTTC.

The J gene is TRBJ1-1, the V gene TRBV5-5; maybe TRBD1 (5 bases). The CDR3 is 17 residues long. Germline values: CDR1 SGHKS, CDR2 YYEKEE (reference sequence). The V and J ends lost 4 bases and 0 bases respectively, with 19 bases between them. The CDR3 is CASSRGLPGSVNTEAFF. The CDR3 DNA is TGTGCCAGCAGCCGGGGACTCCCGGGATCGGTGAACACTGAAGCTTTCTTT.

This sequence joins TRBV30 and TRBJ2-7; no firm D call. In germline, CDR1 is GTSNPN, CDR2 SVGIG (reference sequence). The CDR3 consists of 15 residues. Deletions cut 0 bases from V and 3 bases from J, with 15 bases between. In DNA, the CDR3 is TGTGCCTGGAGTGTAGATGTCGGCAATAACTACGAGCAGTACTTC. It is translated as CAWSVDVGNNYEQYF.